Only one count was recorded for the clone carrying this TCR beta chain. What it recognizes is unknown. The sample originates from a study of memory CD4+ T cells and cytomegalovirus serostatus. Study in general: Donors were healthy Belgian adults, under 10 CMV seropositive and around 24 seronegative.

V lost 3 bases and J lost 0, with 6 bases in between. Germline CDR1 reads LNHDA; CDR2 reads SQIVND (reference sequence). The CDR3 covers 15 residues. The sort gate was single viable CD3+CD4+CD8-CD45RO+ cells for memory CD4+ T cells. CMV serostatus came from serum IgG against pp150, pp28, p38, p52. General study findings and limits: Each of 65 to 70 CMV-associated TCRbeta sequences occurred in one to five individuals. Suggested: most of the CMV-linked TCR signature lies in CD4+ memory cells.

Sequencing was performed with immunoSEQ multiplex PCR; in TCRdb, only in-frame clones are kept and a portion is missing. Here the sample spans 61,000 or so clones, roughly 80% being singletons. What was sequenced was memory CD4+ T cells from blood. The V gene is TRBV19, the J gene TRBJ2-6; unclear D gene. The TCR sequence derives from an adult in good health and CMV-seronegative. Some clones in this sample may be carry-over from other donors' samples. In nucleotides, the CDR3 is TGTGCCAGTAGTATGGGCAGCTCTGGGGCCAACGTCCTGACTTTC. It translates to CASSMGSSGANVLTF. Drawing the rest from reference TRBV19 and TRBJ2-6, the complete variable domain is DGGITQSPKYLFRKEGQNVTLSCEQNLNHDAMYWYRQDPGQGLRLIYYSQIVNDFQKGDIAEGYSVSREKKESFPLTVTSAQKNPTAFYLCASSMGSSGANVLTFGAGSRLTVL.